This TCR beta chain comes out of a study of regulatory T cells in long-lasting Graves disease. Arm-PCR of CDR3 regions and iRepertoire HTBI primers were the basis on which TCR beta libraries were built. TCRdb redid the calling of the multiplex PCR reads with MiXCR, one entry per CDR3 protein. The profile shows around 320,000 distinct CDR3 sequences, approximately 15% of them singletons. This clonotype showed up just a few times. Time point here: newly diagnosed GD, antithyroid drugs for less than 3 months. Construction of the TCR library relied on RNA isolated from PBMCs. Germline CDR1 reads SGHTA; CDR2 reads FQGNSA. Trimming left V 4 bases short and J 3 bases short, with 16 bases between. The CDR3 consists of 16 residues. These records were also assigned to another study, of T cells in Graves' hyperthyroidism and ophthalmopathy. In that study: Diagnosis of hyperthyroidism was new in patients aged 18 to 65, and its duration was under 2 months.

The clonotype comes from a man aged 35-49 years with Graves disease. This chain joins TRBV7-2 and TRBJ1-5, with D possibly TRBD1 on 5 matching bases. Sequencing was performed on peripheral blood mononuclear cells (PBMCs), taken at new diagnosis, from a patient treated with antithyroid drugs. CDR3 in amino acids: CASSSLGAGFNQPQHF. The DNA for the CDR3 is TGTGCCAGCAGCTCCCTCGGGGCGGGATTCAATCAGCCCCAGCATTTT.